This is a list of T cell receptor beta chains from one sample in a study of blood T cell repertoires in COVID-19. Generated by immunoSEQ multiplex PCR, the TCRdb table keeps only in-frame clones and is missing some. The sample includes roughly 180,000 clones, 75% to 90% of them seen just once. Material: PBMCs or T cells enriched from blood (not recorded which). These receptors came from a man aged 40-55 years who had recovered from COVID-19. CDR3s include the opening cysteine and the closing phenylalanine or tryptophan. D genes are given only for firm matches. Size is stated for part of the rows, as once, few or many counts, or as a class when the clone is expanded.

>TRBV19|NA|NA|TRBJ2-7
CASSIDTGTYEQYF
TGTGCCAGTAGTATAGATACCGGGACTTACGAGCAGTACTTC
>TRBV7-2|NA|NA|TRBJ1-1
CASSRNRELNTEAFF
TGTGCCAGCAGCCGGAACAGGGAATTGAACACTGAAGCTTTCTTT
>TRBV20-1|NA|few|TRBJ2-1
CSARGGTEQFF
TGCAGTGCCAGGGGAGGGACTGAGCAGTTCTTC
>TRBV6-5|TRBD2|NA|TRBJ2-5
CASRPQLAHQETQYF
TGTGCCAGCAGGCCACAACTAGCGCACCAAGAGACCCAGTACTTC
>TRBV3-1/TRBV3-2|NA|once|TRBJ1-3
CASSNLQDYGNTIYF
TGTGCCAGCAGCAACCTACAGGATTACGGAAACACCATATATTTT
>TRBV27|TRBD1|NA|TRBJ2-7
CASSKLRDRGYEQYF
TGTGCCAGCAGCAAACTCCGGGACAGGGGCTACGAGCAGTACTTC
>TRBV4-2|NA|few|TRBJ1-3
CASRETASSGNTIYF
TGTGCCAGCAGGGAGACTGCCTCCTCTGGAAACACCATATATTTT
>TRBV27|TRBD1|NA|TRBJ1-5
CASSLTGVSNQPQHF
TGTGCCAGCAGTTTAACAGGGGTTAGCAATCAGCCCCAGCATTTT
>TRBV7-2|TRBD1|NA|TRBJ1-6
CASSLIPGQGNSPLHF
TGTGCCAGCAGCTTAATTCCGGGACAGGGTAATTCACCCCTCCACTTT
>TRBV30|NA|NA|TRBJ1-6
CAWRGEWNSPLHF
TGTGCCTGGAGGGGAGAATGGAATTCACCCCTCCACTTT